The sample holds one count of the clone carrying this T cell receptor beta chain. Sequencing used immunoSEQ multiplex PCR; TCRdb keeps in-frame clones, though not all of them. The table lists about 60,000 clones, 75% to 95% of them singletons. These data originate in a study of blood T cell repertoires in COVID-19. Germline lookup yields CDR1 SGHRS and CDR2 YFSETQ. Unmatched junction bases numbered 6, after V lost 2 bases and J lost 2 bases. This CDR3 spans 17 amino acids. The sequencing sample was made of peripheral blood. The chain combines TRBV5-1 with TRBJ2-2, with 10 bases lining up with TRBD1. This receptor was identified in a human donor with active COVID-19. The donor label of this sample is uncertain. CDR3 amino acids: CASSFRDRGRNTGELFF. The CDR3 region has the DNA TGCGCCAGCAGCTTCCGGGACAGGGGTCGAAACACCGGGGAGCTGTTTTTT.